This TCR beta chain was sequenced during a study of blood T cells in healthy people across ages. Study-wide results and caveats: Getting older went along with TCR beta diversity per million T cells dropping roughly linearly.

This clonotype appeared a few times. Its antigen is not identified. V lost 0 bases, J lost 4 bases, and 9 bases stayed unmatched. The CDR3 spans 17 residues. Germline values: CDR1 MGHRA, CDR2 YSYEKL. The authors ran a second PCR of roughly 6 to 12 cycles using a sample-barcoded 5' primer and a J-beta primer mix. Each cDNA molecule carried a tag from a template-switch adaptor that contained 12 random nucleotides. At least 2.5 million CDR3-containing paired-end reads were obtained per sample. From the 5' RACE reads, TCRdb called clonotypes with MiXCR, one entry per CDR3 protein. Among 850,000 to 1,000,000 distinct CDR3 sequences listed, roughly half were seen once. The authors extracted at least 5 micrograms of total RNA per sample.

The receptor was derived from a woman aged 55-70 years in good health. The chain carries TRBV4-1 and TRBJ2-1; 7 positions match TRBD2. Input material: blood. The chain's CDR3 is CASSQDPGLVLYNEQFF. CDR3 DNA sequence: TGCGCCAGCAGCCAAGATCCCGGACTAGTGCTGTACAATGAGCAGTTCTTC.